Following are 9 T cell receptor beta chains from one sample sequenced in a study of blood T cell repertoires in COVID-19 (dated by TCRdb to the early 2020s). Library preparation employed the immunoSEQ multiplex PCR assay. In TCRdb, the immuneACCESS table is reduced to in-frame sequences with V and J assigned. These tables do not hold every clone; where another copy was compared, an unresolved V gene accounts for under half, and the others remain unexplained. The table for this sample lists over 300,000 clones; 90% of them were counted only once. Jointly, the top ten make up 6.5% to 7% of the sample. The sample consisted of peripheral blood. The receptors originated from a man between 18 and 29 years old with active or convalescent COVID-19.

V usage is TRBV7-2 and J usage is TRBJ1-5; the D is unclear. V was shortened by 7 bases and J by 0 bases, with 10 bases between the two germline ends. Germline V CDR1 and CDR2: SGHTA, FQGNSA. This CDR3 spans 14 amino acids. Here the CDR3 DNA reads TGTGCCAGCACCCTAATTCATAGCAATCAGCCCCAGCATTTT. Amino acids: CASTLIHSNQPQHF.

This chain connects TRBV7-2 to TRBJ1-1; D uncertain. The length of the CDR3 is 15 residues. Trimming pared 1 base from V and 0 bases from J, leaving 9 bases between. CDR1 and CDR2 (germline): SGHTA, FQGNSA. This CDR3 reads CASSLVRRLNTEAFF. Here the CDR3 DNA reads TGTGCCAGCAGCTTAGTTCGGCGGTTGAACACTGAAGCTTTCTTT.

This clone came up a few times. J is TRBJ1-5 and V is TRBV19; possible D gene TRBD1, 6 bases. CDR3 size: 14 residues. Germline V gives CDR1 LNHDA, CDR2 SQIVND (reference sequence). Trimming left V 6 bases short and J 7 bases short, with 16 bases between. DNA of the CDR3: TGTGCCAGTAGCCCCTTCGGGACAAAACAGCCCCAGCATTTT. This sequence encodes CASSPFGTKQPQHF.

The chain recombines TRBV11-2 with TRBJ2-5, with 8 bases lining up with TRBD1. Germline CDR1 reads SGHAT; CDR2 reads FQNNGV. The junction had 3 bases not matched to a gene; V was cut back by 1 base and J by 2 bases. This CDR3 is 15 amino acids long. The CDR3 region is CASSLGRTGQETQYF. The CDR3 DNA sequence: TGTGCCAGCAGCTTAGGCAGGACAGGGCAAGAGACCCAGTACTTC.

V and J are TRBV7-8 and TRBJ1-1, with TRBD1 identical over 9 bases. This CDR3 has 13 residues. CDR1 and CDR2 (germline): SGHVS, FQNEAQ. V dropped 5 bases and J dropped 5; count of bases not matched to a gene: 3. The CDR3 is CASSTGTGTEAFF. The DNA for the CDR3 is TGTGCCAGCAGCACCGGGACAGGGACTGAAGCTTTCTTT.

The chain employs TRBV28 and TRBJ1-6; 7 bases align to TRBD1. Trimming took 8 bases from V and 5 from J; bases not matched to a gene: 9. This CDR3 spans 15 amino acids. CDR1 is MDHEN, CDR2 SYDVKM, per germline. The CDR3 is CASQTGETNNSPLHF. The CDR3 nucleotides read TGTGCCAGCCAAACAGGGGAAACAAATAATTCACCCCTCCACTTT.

The rearrangement uses TRBV14 and TRBJ2-7; TRBD2 matches 8 bases. The CDR3 has 15 amino acids. With 4 bases clipped from V and 7 bases from J, the junction kept 12 bases outside the gene matches. Germline CDR1 and CDR2: SGHDN and FVKESK. CDR3 protein: CASSRTGTSMFEQYF. CDR3 nucleotide sequence: TGTGCCAGCAGCCGTACCGGGACTAGTATGTTTGAGCAGTACTTC.

This clone appeared a single time. The V call is TRBV14, the J call TRBJ2-1; D gene unclear. Germline V gene data show CDR1 as SGHDN and CDR2 as FVKESK. V lost 1 base and J lost 3, with 7 bases in between. The CDR3 spans 14 residues. In DNA, the CDR3 is TGTGCCAGCAGCCAAGTGGCTGTCTACAATGAGCAGTTCTTC. Translated, it gives CASSQVAVYNEQFF.

The gene calls are TRBV4-3 and TRBJ2-5, with 8 bases aligning to TRBD2. The CDR3 runs to 17 residues. V gave up 0 bases and J gave up 0 bases; unmatched junction bases: 6. From germline, CDR1 is LGHNA and CDR2 YSLEER. The CDR3 reads CASSQDRGGRYQETQYF. The CDR3 nucleotides are TGCGCCAGCAGCCAAGATCGGGGGGGCCGGTACCAAGAGACCCAGTACTTC.